The clone carrying this TCR beta chain was seen ten or more times. Its antigen is undetermined. Germline CDR1 is LNHDA and CDR2 is SQIVND (reference sequence). This CDR3 is 16 amino acids long. With V trimmed by 5 bases and J by 8 bases, 15 bases remained unmatched. The record originates from a study of CD8 T cells in ankylosing spondylitis. Broader study findings: Characteristic, it appeared, of ankylosing spondylitis blood was a TCR beta motif of several highly homologous variants. Disease-linked clones bore a CD8+ phenotype, appearing relatively rarely in peripheral blood.

TCRdb independently ran MiXCR on the 5' RACE reads; one entry per CDR3 protein. The data hold some 200,000 distinct CDR3 sequences, with 6% to 8.5% observed a single time. Sequenced input: blood, either unsorted or a sorted T cell fraction (not recorded which). The receptor comes from a male donor with ankylosing spondylitis. The rearrangement joins TRBV19 to TRBJ2-1, with TRBD2 identical over 7 bases. The CDR3 loop reads CASSSFSRGGWDEQFF. As DNA, the CDR3 is TGTGCCAGTAGTTCATTTTCGCGGGGAGGGTGGGATGAGCAGTTCTTC.